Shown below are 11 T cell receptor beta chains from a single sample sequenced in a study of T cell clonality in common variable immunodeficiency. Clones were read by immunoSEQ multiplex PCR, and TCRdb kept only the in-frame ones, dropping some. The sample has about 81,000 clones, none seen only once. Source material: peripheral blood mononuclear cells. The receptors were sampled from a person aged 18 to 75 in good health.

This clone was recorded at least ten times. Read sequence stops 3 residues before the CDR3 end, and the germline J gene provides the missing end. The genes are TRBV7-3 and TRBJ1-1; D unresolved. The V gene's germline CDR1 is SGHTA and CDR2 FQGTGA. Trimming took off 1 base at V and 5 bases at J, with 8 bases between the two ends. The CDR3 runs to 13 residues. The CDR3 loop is CASSLNTETEAFF. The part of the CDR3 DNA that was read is TGTGCCAGCAGCTTAAATACAGAAACTGAA.

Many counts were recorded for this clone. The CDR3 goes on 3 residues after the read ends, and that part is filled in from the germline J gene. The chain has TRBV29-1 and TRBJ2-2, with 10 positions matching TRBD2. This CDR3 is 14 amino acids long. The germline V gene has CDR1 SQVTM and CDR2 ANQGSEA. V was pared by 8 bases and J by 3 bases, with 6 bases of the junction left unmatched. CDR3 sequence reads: CSCIAGGYTGELFF. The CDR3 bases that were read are TGCAGCTGCATAGCGGGGGGTTACACCGGGGAG.

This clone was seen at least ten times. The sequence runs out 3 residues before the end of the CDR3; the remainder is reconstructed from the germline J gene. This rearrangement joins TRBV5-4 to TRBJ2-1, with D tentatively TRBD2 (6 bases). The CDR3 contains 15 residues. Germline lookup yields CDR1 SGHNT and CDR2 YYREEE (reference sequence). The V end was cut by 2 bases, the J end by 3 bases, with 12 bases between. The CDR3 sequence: CASSFSLAYYNEQFF. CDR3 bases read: TGTGCCAGCAGCTTTTCCCTAGCGTACTACAATGAG.

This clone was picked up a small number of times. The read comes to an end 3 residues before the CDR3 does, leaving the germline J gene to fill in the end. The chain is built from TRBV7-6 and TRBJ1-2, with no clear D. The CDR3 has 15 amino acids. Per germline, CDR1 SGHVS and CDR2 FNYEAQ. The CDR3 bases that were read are TGTGCCAGCAGCTTAGGGTCCGCTAGCTCCTACGAC. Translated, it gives CASSLGSASSYD. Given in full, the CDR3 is CASSLGSASSYDYTF.

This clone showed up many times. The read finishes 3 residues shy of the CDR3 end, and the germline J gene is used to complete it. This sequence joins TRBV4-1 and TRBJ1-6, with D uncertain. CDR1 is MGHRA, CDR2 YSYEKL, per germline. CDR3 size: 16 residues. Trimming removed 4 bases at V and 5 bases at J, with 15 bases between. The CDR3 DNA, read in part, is TGCGCCAGCAGCCCGAACCAAGGGCAAGATAATTCACCC. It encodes CASSPNQGQDNSP. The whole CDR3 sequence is CASSPNQGQDNSPLHF.

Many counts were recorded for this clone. CDR3 residues: CASSAGTGFQPQHF. Partial CDR3 DNA: TGTGCCAGTAGTGCCGGGACAGGGTTTCAGCCC. The gene calls are TRBV19 and TRBJ1-5; 9 bases map to TRBD1. The CDR3 is cut off 3 residues early in the read; its end comes from the germline J gene. This CDR3 comprises 14 residues. Germline CDR1 is LNHDA and CDR2 is SQIVND (reference sequence). After removal of 5 bases from V and 6 bases from J, the junction contained 5 bases not matched to a gene.

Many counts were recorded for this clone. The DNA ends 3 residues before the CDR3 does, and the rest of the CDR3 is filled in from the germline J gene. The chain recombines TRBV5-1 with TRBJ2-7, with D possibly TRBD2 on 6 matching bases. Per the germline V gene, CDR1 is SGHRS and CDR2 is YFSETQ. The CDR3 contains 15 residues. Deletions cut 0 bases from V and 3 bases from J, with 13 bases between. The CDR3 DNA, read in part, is TGCGCCAGCAGCTTGGTGCCTAGCGAACACTACGAG. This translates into CASSLVPSEHYE. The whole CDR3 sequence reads CASSLVPSEHYEQYF.

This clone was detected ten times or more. The sequenced CDR3 bases are TGTGCCACCAGCAGAGAGTTGGGGGCCAACGAG. It yields the protein CATSRELGANE. The full CDR3 protein reads CATSRELGANEQYF. V is TRBV15 and J is TRBJ2-7, with a possible D match to TRBD1 (6 bases). The CDR3 extends 3 residues past the end of the read, so its final part is completed from the germline J gene. Trimming stripped 0 bases from V and 5 bases from J, with 11 bases between. The CDR3 loop spans 14 amino acids. Germline CDR1 LNHNV, CDR2 YYDKDF (reference sequence).

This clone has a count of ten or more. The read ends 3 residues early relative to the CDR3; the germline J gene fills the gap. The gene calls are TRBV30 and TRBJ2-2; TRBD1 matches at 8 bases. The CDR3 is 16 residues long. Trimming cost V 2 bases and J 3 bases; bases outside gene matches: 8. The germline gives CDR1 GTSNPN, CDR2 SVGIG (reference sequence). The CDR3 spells CAWSLRTGFDTGELFF. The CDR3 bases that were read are TGTGCCTGGAGTCTAAGGACAGGGTTTGACACCGGGGAG.

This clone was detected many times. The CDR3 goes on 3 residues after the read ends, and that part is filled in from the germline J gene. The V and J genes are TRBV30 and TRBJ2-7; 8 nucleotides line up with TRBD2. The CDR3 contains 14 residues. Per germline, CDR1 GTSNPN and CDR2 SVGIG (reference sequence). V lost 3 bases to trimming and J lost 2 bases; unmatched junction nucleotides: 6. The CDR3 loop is CAWRIAGIAYEQYF. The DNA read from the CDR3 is TGTGCCTGGAGGATAGCGGGGATAGCCTACGAG.

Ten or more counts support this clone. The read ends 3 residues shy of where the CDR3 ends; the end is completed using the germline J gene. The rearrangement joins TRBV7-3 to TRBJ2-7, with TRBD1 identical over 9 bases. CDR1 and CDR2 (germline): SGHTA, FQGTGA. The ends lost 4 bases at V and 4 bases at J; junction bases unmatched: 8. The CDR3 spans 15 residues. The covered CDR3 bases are TGTGCCAGCAGCTCAGGCACGGGACAGGGATACGAG. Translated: CASSSGTGQGYE. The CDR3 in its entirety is CASSSGTGQGYEQYF.